This T cell receptor beta chain stems from a study of radiation and T cells in renal cell carcinoma. The wider study: Nephrectomy followed 15 Gy stereotactic body radiation by 4 weeks.

Study results and caveats: From baseline, blood top tumor clonotypes peaked at 2 weeks post-radiation. Without pretreatment biopsies, baseline tumor clonotype presence was undetermined.

Libraries were prepared by immunoSEQ multiplex PCR; TCRdb keeps only in-frame clonotypes and omits some of them. Counted here are about 150,000 clones, over 80% occurring once; the ten biggest clones make up 13%. The germline CDR1 and CDR2 sequences are SGDLS and YYNGEE. CDR3 size: 16 residues. The V gene end was trimmed by 0 bases and the J gene end by 4 bases; junction bases not matched to a gene: 8. Details on this clone: Its specificity is not known.

Time point reported: blood 2 weeks post-SBRT. Treatment specified: 15 Gy SBRT to primary tumor, nephrectomy 4 weeks later. Blood was sampled at baseline, 2 weeks and 4 weeks after SBRT. Sequencing used blood, obtained from a patient whose treatment included radiotherapy and nephrectomy. This chain uses TRBV9 with TRBJ2-3; 7 nucleotides line up with TRBD2. The clonotype originates from a woman in her fifties or sixties with renal cell carcinoma. CDR3 nucleotides: TGTGCCAGCAGCGTAGTCGGACTAGTTTCCGCAGATACGCAGTATTTT. Its protein is CASSVVGLVSADTQYF.